This T cell receptor beta chain originates from a study of T cell responses to AZD1222 COVID-19 vaccine. Study results and caveats: Seropositive status at baseline applied to only five or six AZD1222 recipients. Clonal diversity was possibly underestimated, and the donors were mostly white British, with more females. Two doses of AZD1222 preceded a rise in Spike-specific TCR breadth and depth. Unmutated variant regions are reportedly targeted by nearly half of spike-specific TCRs.

Method: immunoSEQ multiplex PCR; TCRdb's copy keeps in-frame clones and lacks some. The sample comprises 95,000 to 150,000 clones, 80% to 95% of which are singletons, and approximately 4.5% rests with the top ten. CDR3 size: 14 residues. V lost 4 bases, J lost 6 bases, and 9 bases stayed unmatched. CDR1 and CDR2 (germline): MRHNA, SNTAGT. Regarding this clone: Its antigen is unknown.

Here the sequenced sample was peripheral blood, taken on day 0 of MenACWY control vaccination. This TCR came from an adult in good health. The chain recombines TRBV6-4 with TRBJ2-7; 7 nucleotides align to TRBD2. In DNA, the CDR3 is TGTGCCAGCAGTGCCTCCGGGACTACCTCCGAGCAGTACTTC. This sequence encodes CASSASGTTSEQYF.